The 21 T cell receptor beta chains below were found in one sample sequenced in a study of CD8 T cells in Susac syndrome. Reverse transcription of about 0.45 to 1 ug RNA was performed with random hexamers. MiXCR, applied by TCRdb to the immunoSEQ multiplex PCR reads, yields one record per CDR3 protein. This sample has around 200,000 distinct CDR3 sequences, with approximately 95% found just once. Material for sequencing was CD8+ T cells from PBMCs. These receptors all come from a human donor with Susac syndrome.

The chain uses TRBV7-9 and TRBJ2-3; D unclear. CDR1 SEHNR and CDR2 FQNEAQ come from the germline V gene (reference sequence). Between the trimmed V and J ends, which lost 2 bases and 3 bases, there was a span of 9 bases. CDR3 length: 14 residues. CDR3 sequence reads: CASSLRTLTDTQYF. In DNA form, the CDR3 reads TGTGCCAGCAGCTTAAGGACCTTGACAGATACGCAGTATTTT.

The chain recombines TRBV5-4 with TRBJ2-4; D tentatively reads TRBD1 or TRBD2 (5 bases each). CDR3 length: 16 amino acids. The germline V and J ends were trimmed by 6 bases and 1 base, with 17 bases remaining between them. Germline assignment: CDR1 SGHNT and CDR2 YYREEE (reference sequence). CDR3 sequence (DNA): TGTGCCAGCACCTTAGGTGGAGAGGGGGCCAAAAACATTCAGTACTTC. Encoded protein: CASTLGGEGAKNIQYF. The entire variable domain, with the rest obtained from reference TRBV5-4 and TRBJ2-4, is as follows: ETGVTQSPTHLIKTRGQQVTLRCSSQSGHNTVSWYQQALGQGPQFIFQYYREEENGRGNFPPRFSGLQFPNYSSELNVNALELDDSALYLCASTLGGEGAKNIQYFGAGTRLSVL.

The J gene is TRBJ1-5, the V gene TRBV29-1, with a tentative D call TRBD1 (6 bases). Trimming left V 7 bases short and J 2 bases short, with 9 bases between. Germline V gene lookup returns CDR1 SQVTM and CDR2 ANQGSEA. The CDR3 is made up of 12 amino acids. The CDR3 reads CSARTGNQPQHF. The CDR3 region has the DNA TGCAGCGCTCGGACAGGCAATCAGCCCCAGCATTTT.

The sample holds a few counts of this clonotype. Germline and junction disagree at one end, which may indicate a read error. V usage is TRBV4-1 and J usage is TRBJ1-1, with D possibly TRBD1 on 6 matching bases. This CDR3 is 13 amino acids long. Looked up from germline, CDR1 is MGHRA and CDR2 is YSYEKL. CDR3 sequence: CASSQGGNTEAFF. CDR3 nucleotide sequence: TGTGCCAGCAGTCAAGGGGGGAACACTGAAGCTTTCTTT.

The gene calls are TRBV27 and TRBJ2-1; 9 bases are shared with TRBD2. The CDR3 is 17 residues long. CDR1 is MNHEY, CDR2 SMNVEV, per germline (reference sequence). The V and J ends lost 0 bases and 0 bases, in that order; junction bases with no gene match: 3. The CDR3 is CASSLSNSGSSYNEQFF. In nucleotides, the CDR3 is TGTGCCAGCAGTTTATCGAATAGCGGGAGCTCCTACAATGAGCAGTTCTTC.

J is TRBJ2-2 and V is TRBV24-1, with D possibly called TRBD1 or TRBD2 (7 bases each). Trimming removed 6 bases at V and 5 bases at J, with 12 bases between. CDR1 and CDR2 from the germline V gene are KGHDR and SFDVKD. This CDR3 is built from 14 residues. CDR3 sequence (DNA): TGTGCCACCAGTCAGGGGGGGTCGACCGGGGAGCTGTTTTTT. It codes for CATSQGGSTGELFF.

This chain links TRBV20-1 with TRBJ1-2, with D maybe TRBD1 (6 bases). Germline CDR1 is DFQATT and CDR2 is SNEGSKA (reference sequence). CDR3 length: 16 amino acids. Trimming took off 5 bases at V and 4 bases at J, with 23 bases between the two ends. CDR3: CSAWGPTSGTAYGYTF. CDR3 nucleotides: TGCAGTGCTTGGGGGCCCACTTCAGGGACCGCCTATGGCTACACCTTC.

The J gene is TRBJ2-7, the V gene TRBV2; TRBD1 is a possible D gene (6 bases). There are 16 residues in the CDR3. Between the trimmed V and J ends, which lost 3 bases and 0 bases, there was a span of 15 bases. Germline-derived CDR1 and CDR2 are SNHLY and FYNNEI. The CDR3 region is CASSDPAGASSYEQYF. The CDR3 DNA is TGTGCCAGCAGTGACCCGGCAGGGGCCAGCTCCTACGAGCAGTACTTC.

Only one count was recorded for this clonotype. The chain links TRBV13 to TRBJ2-5, with TRBD2 identical over 13 bases. V shed 5 bases and J 1 base; nucleotides not matched to a gene: 10. The CDR3 has 18 amino acids. CDR1 is PRHDT and CDR2 is FYEKMQ in the germline V gene (reference sequence). CDR3 nucleotide sequence: TGTGCCAGCAGCATTTTACTAGCGGGGGGGCCGATCCAAGAGACCCAGTACTTC. Residues: CASSILLAGGPIQETQYF.

The chain employs TRBV19 and TRBJ1-2; D is uncertain. Germline-derived CDR1 and CDR2 are LNHDA and SQIVND (reference sequence). CDR3 size: 14 residues. Trimming shortened V by 5 bases and J by 2 bases, and 12 bases separated the two germline ends. This CDR3 is CASSSRGGNYGYTF. DNA of the CDR3: TGTGCCAGTAGTTCCCGGGGAGGGAACTATGGCTACACCTTC.

V gene TRBV9 combines with J gene TRBJ2-5; no clear D. The CDR3 covers 14 residues. Per germline, CDR1 SGDLS and CDR2 YYNGEE. The V and J ends lost 4 bases and 2 bases respectively, with 12 bases between them. The CDR3 sequence: CASSRFGWQETQYF. The CDR3 DNA follows: TGTGCCAGCAGCCGGTTCGGTTGGCAAGAGACCCAGTACTTC.

Here the CDR3 reads CASSDGDGFKNTEAFF. CDR3 bases: TGTGCCAGCAGCGACGGGGACGGCTTTAAGAACACTGAAGCTTTCTTT. The chain uses TRBV9 and TRBJ1-1, with D perhaps TRBD1 (5 bases). Germline V gene sequence: CDR1 SGDLS, CDR2 YYNGEE. There are 16 residues in the CDR3. V was shortened by 3 bases and J by 1 base, with 16 bases between the two germline ends.

V usage is TRBV18 and J usage is TRBJ1-2; 10 positions match TRBD1. Trimming took 1 base from V and 8 from J; bases not matched to a gene: 4. The CDR3 is 14 amino acids. Germline loops: CDR1 KGHSH, CDR2 LQKENI. The CDR3 is CASSPRQGARGYTF. CDR3 DNA: TGTGCCAGCTCACCACGACAGGGGGCGCGAGGCTACACCTTC.

The rearrangement uses TRBV3-1 and TRBJ2-7; TRBD2 aligns across 13 bases. Trimming at V came to 8 bases and at J to 4 bases, leaving 2 bases not matched to a gene. The CDR3 has 13 residues. Germline lookup yields CDR1 LGHDT and CDR2 YNNKEL (reference sequence). The CDR3 DNA is TGTGCCAGCGGACTAGCGGGGGAGTACGAGCAGTACTTC. Its translation: CASGLAGEYEQYF.

The count of this clonotype is one. Here the CDR3 reads CASSLEWQGDGGYTF. CDR3 bases: TGTGCCAGCAGCTTAGAGTGGCAGGGCGACGGTGGCTACACCTTC. The rearrangement joins TRBV7-2 to TRBJ1-2, with D perhaps matching TRBD1 (5 bases). Germline CDR1 reads SGHTA; CDR2 reads FQGNSA. The CDR3 contains 15 residues. V lost 1 base to trimming and J lost 7 bases, with 16 bases between them.

This chain joins TRBV5-6 and TRBJ2-7; perhaps TRBD2 as D (6 bases). This CDR3 comprises 15 residues. Germline CDR1 SGHDT, CDR2 YYEEEE. The V and J ends lost 3 bases and 5 bases respectively, with 18 bases between them. CDR3 loop: CASSSSLGGLHEQYF. CDR3 coding DNA: TGTGCCAGCAGCTCATCCCTGGGGGGTCTCCACGAGCAGTACTTC.

The V call is TRBV5-1, the J call TRBJ2-7, with D tentatively TRBD1 (5 bases). Germline values: CDR1 SGHRS, CDR2 YFSETQ. With 1 base removed from V and 5 bases from J, the gap between germline ends came to 7 bases. This CDR3 contains 12 residues. DNA of the CDR3: TGCGCCAGCAGCTTGCCAGGGAACGAGCAGTACTTC. This sequence encodes CASSLPGNEQYF.

The chain recombines TRBV6-4 with TRBJ1-2; D remains unclear. CDR1 is MRHNA, CDR2 SNTAGT, per germline. Trimming pared 0 bases from V and 4 bases from J, leaving 9 bases between. CDR3 length: 14 residues. The CDR3 nucleotides read TGTGCCAGCAGTGACTCGAAGACACTCTATGGCTACACCTTC. Protein: CASSDSKTLYGYTF.

The rearrangement joins TRBV5-1 to TRBJ2-7; D might be TRBD1 or TRBD2, each matching 5 bases. The CDR3 runs to 12 residues. CDR1 is SGHRS, CDR2 YFSETQ, per germline. Trimming cost V 7 bases and J 5 bases, with 13 bases left between them. CDR3 bases: TGCGCCAGCGGACCCGGGACGGACGAGCAGTACTTC. Its translation is CASGPGTDEQYF.

The CDR3 here is CASSLVLQGAAGKGAQETQYF. The CDR3 nucleotides read TGTGCCAGCAGCTTAGTGTTGCAGGGGGCAGCCGGCAAAGGGGCGCAAGAGACCCAGTACTTC. This chain connects TRBV11-2 to TRBJ2-5; 8 positions match TRBD1. Germline CDR1 and CDR2: SGHAT and FQNNGV. This CDR3 contains 21 residues. V lost 1 base and J lost 2; bases outside the gene matches: 21.

V is TRBV4-2 and J is TRBJ2-1; 12 positions agree with TRBD2. Trimming at V came to 0 bases and at J to 6 bases, leaving 3 bases not matched to a gene. The germline CDR1 and CDR2 sequences are LGHNA and YNFKEQ. This CDR3 spans 16 amino acids. The CDR3 DNA reads TGTGCCAGCAGCCAAGATTCTAGCGGGGGGGGCAATGAGCAGTTCTTC. This codes for CASSQDSSGGGNEQFF.